Following are 24 T cell receptor beta chains from one sample sequenced in a study of CD8 T cells in ankylosing spondylitis. TCRdb processed the 5' RACE reads anew with MiXCR; each CDR3 protein has one entry. The sample carries some 180,000 distinct CDR3 sequences, around a sixth recorded once. The sequenced sample consisted of blood, either unsorted or a sorted T cell fraction (not recorded which). The source of these receptors is a male donor aged 10 to 35 with ankylosing spondylitis or in good health (not recorded which).

The table lists this clonotype with a count of one. The chain is built from TRBV6-1 and TRBJ2-5; a possible D gene is TRBD1 (6 bases). V was pared by 4 bases and J by 5 bases, with 17 bases between. Germline-derived CDR1 and CDR2 are MNHNS and SASEGT. This CDR3 spans 15 amino acids. CDR3 residues: CASSGWQGQSETQYF. CDR3 DNA sequence: TGTGCCAGCAGTGGTTGGCAGGGGCAGTCGGAGACCCAGTACTTC.

This clonotype was detected ten times or more. The rearrangement links TRBV5-5 to TRBJ2-5, with 7 bases fitting TRBD2. Germline V gene data show CDR1 as SGHKS and CDR2 as YYEKEE (reference sequence). Unmatched junction bases numbered 10, after V lost 4 bases and J lost 4 bases. This CDR3 region has 15 residues. The CDR3 region has the DNA TGTGCCAGCAGCCCCTGGGCTAGCGGTCGAGAGACCCAGTACTTC. It encodes CASSPWASGRETQYF.

In this sample, this clonotype turned up many times. The chain employs TRBV5-1 and TRBJ2-2, with 7 bases aligning to TRBD2. Per germline, CDR1 SGHRS and CDR2 YFSETQ. There are 16 residues in the CDR3. The V gene end was trimmed by 2 bases and the J gene end by 1 base; junction bases not matched to a gene: 5. CDR3 nucleotides: TGCGCCAGCAGCTTCGCCCCTAGCGGGAACACCGGGGAGCTGTTTTTT. Translated, it gives CASSFAPSGNTGELFF. The full variable domain, with the rest looked up from reference TRBV5-1 and TRBJ2-2, is KAGVTQTPRYLIKTRGQQVTLSCSPISGHRSVSWYQQTPGQGLQFLFEYFSETQRNKGNFPGRFSGRQFSNSRSEMNVSTLELGDSALYLCASSFAPSGNTGELFFGEGSRLTVL.

This clonotype appeared many times. The chain carries TRBV19 and TRBJ1-5, with no clear D. The CDR3 extends over 13 amino acids. V shed 7 bases and J shed 1 base, with 8 bases lying between them. Germline V gene sequence: CDR1 LNHDA, CDR2 SQIVND (reference sequence). CDR3: CASKKESNQPQHF. In nucleotides, the CDR3 is TGTGCCAGTAAGAAAGAGAGCAATCAGCCCCAGCATTTT.

The table lists this clonotype with many counts. The rearrangement uses TRBV7-2 and TRBJ2-1; 10 positions match TRBD1. The CDR3 is made up of 15 amino acids. Losses at the gene ends were 3 bases for V and 8 bases for J; bases not matched to a gene: 7. Germline loops: CDR1 SGHTA, CDR2 FQGNSA. CDR3 nucleotides: TGTGCCAGCAGCTTTCTCCGGGACAGGGGACATGAGCAGTTCTTC. Translation: CASSFLRDRGHEQFF. The variable domain in full, with the rest retrieved from reference TRBV7-2 and TRBJ2-1, is GAGVSQSPSNKVTEKGKDVELRCDPISGHTALYWYRQSLGQGLEFLIYFQGNSAPDKSGLPSDRFSAERTGGSVSTLTIQRTQQEDSAVYLCASSFLRDRGHEQFFGPGTRLTVL.

This clonotype was seen at least ten times. V is TRBV5-1 and J is TRBJ2-5; D is ambiguous. CDR3 length: 12 amino acids. The germline CDR1 and CDR2 sequences are SGHRS and YFSETQ. V was shortened by 4 bases and J by 5 bases, with 9 bases between the two germline ends. The DNA of the CDR3 is TGCGCCAGCAGCCGGACCTGGGAGACCCAGTACTTC. Its protein product is CASSRTWETQYF.

The table lists this clonotype with many counts. The chain carries TRBV6-2 or TRBV6-3 and TRBJ1-4; D unresolved. From germline, CDR1 is MNHEY and CDR2 SVGEGT. The CDR3 length is 12 residues. Trimming took 2 bases from V and 7 from J, leaving 5 bases between them. The CDR3 DNA reads as TGTGCCAGCAGTTACGGGCCTGAAAAACTGTTTTTT. This encodes CASSYGPEKLFF.

This clonotype was seen ten or more times. This rearrangement joins TRBV20-1 to TRBJ2-7, with TRBD2 identical over 7 bases. Germline V gives CDR1 DFQATT, CDR2 SNEGSKA (reference sequence). V lost 3 bases, J lost 0 bases, and 8 bases stayed unmatched. The CDR3 contains 15 residues. The CDR3 DNA reads as TGCAGTGCTAGCGATCTAGCGGCAAGCTCCTACGAGCAGTACTTC. Translating gives CSASDLAASSYEQYF.

This clonotype was counted a few times. V gene TRBV5-6 combines with J gene TRBJ1-2; D possibly corresponds to TRBD1 (5 bases). This CDR3 is 13 amino acids long. Looked up from germline, CDR1 is SGHDT and CDR2 is YYEEEE. The V and J ends lost 5 bases and 3 bases respectively, with 11 bases between them. CDR3 DNA: TGTGCCAGCAGAGAGGGGTTAGACTATGGCTACACCTTC. Residues: CASREGLDYGYTF.

This clonotype was counted ten times or more. The gene calls are TRBV29-1 and TRBJ2-1; D gene uncertain. CDR3 length: 12 residues. Trimming removed 4 bases from V and 6 bases from J, with 10 bases in between. Germline CDR1 SQVTM, CDR2 ANQGSEA. Written as DNA, the CDR3 is TGCAGCGTTGCGGCTTCACCCAATGAGCAGTTCTTC. This codes for CSVAASPNEQFF.

This clonotype was seen at least ten times. The chain links TRBV4-1 to TRBJ1-4; TRBD1 matches at 8 bases. The trim removed 4 bases at V and 0 bases at J, leaving 7 bases unmatched. Germline lookup yields CDR1 MGHRA and CDR2 YSYEKL. The CDR3 extends over 17 amino acids. The CDR3 DNA follows: TGCGCCAGCAGCCCGGACAGGGAGTACGCAACTAATGAAAAACTGTTTTTT. It codes for CASSPDREYATNEKLFF.

This clonotype was seen repeatedly, ten times or more. The genes are TRBV7-6 and TRBJ1-3; D unresolved. The CDR3 has 15 amino acids. Germline CDR1 and CDR2: SGHVS and FNYEAQ. The germline V and J ends were trimmed by 5 bases and 0 bases, with 11 bases remaining between them. The CDR3 protein is CASSRTVSSGNTIYF. The CDR3 DNA is TGTGCCAGCAGCAGGACCGTTAGCTCTGGAAACACCATATATTTT.

This clonotype was recorded at least ten times. The CDR3 is CASSLAGALGAFF. The DNA for the CDR3 is TGTGCCAGCAGTTTAGCGGGAGCCCTGGGGGCTTTCTTT. The chain has TRBV12-3 or TRBV12-4 and TRBJ1-1, with unresolved D. Trimming took 0 bases from V and 11 from J, leaving 13 bases between them. This CDR3 spans 13 amino acids.

This clonotype was recorded a few times. V gene TRBV7-3 combines with J gene TRBJ1-6, with 11 bases aligning to TRBD1. The CDR3 has 17 amino acids. Trimming at V came to 4 bases and at J to 4 bases, leaving 6 bases not matched to a gene. The germline gives CDR1 SGHTA, CDR2 FQGTGA. CDR3 nucleotide sequence: TGTGCCAGCAGCTCATCCGGGACAGGGGGGTATAATTCACCCCTCCACTTT. Protein: CASSSSGTGGYNSPLHF.

This clonotype was observed at least ten times. CDR3 sequence reads: CASSVTGSEQYF. The CDR3 coding sequence is TGCGCCAGCAGTGTGACAGGGTCCGAGCAGTACTTC. The rearrangement links TRBV5-1 to TRBJ2-7, with 7 bases matching TRBD1. The ends lost 5 bases at V and 6 bases at J; junction bases unmatched: 5. Germline V gene data show CDR1 as SGHRS and CDR2 as YFSETQ. The CDR3 has 12 amino acids.

This clonotype turned up a few times. V and J are TRBV27 and TRBJ2-5, with D perhaps TRBD2 (6 bases). The V end lost 2 bases, the J end lost 4 bases, and 23 bases lay between the germline ends. The CDR3 has 18 residues. Germline CDR1 and CDR2: MNHEY and SMNVEV (reference sequence). CDR3 in amino acids: CASSLAASVGTWPETQYF. As DNA, the CDR3 is TGTGCCAGCAGTTTAGCGGCTAGCGTGGGAACTTGGCCAGAGACCCAGTACTTC.

This clonotype was seen ten or more times. The V gene is TRBV12-3 or TRBV12-4, the J gene TRBJ2-1; 13 positions match TRBD2. The CDR3 length is 17 residues. The V segment lost 4 bases and the J segment 5 bases; nucleotides outside the gene matches: 8. The CDR3 here is CASSSRLAGGVDNEQFF. CDR3 sequence (DNA): TGTGCCAGCAGTTCGAGACTAGCGGGAGGAGTGGACAATGAGCAGTTCTTC.

This chain joins TRBV23-1 and TRBJ1-5; the D gene is possibly TRBD1 (6 bases). TRBV23-1 is sorted into the ORF group, with uncertain function. V shed 0 bases and J shed 0 bases, with 12 bases lying between them. CDR3 length: 17 residues. CDR3 in DNA: TGCGCCAGCAGTCAATCAGGGGGACTTTATAGCAATCAGCCCCAGCATTTT. Translation: CASSQSGGLYSNQPQHF.

This clonotype was counted a few times. The chain links TRBV25-1 to TRBJ2-4; D might be TRBD1 (5 bases). CDR3 length: 14 residues. Germline V lookup: CDR1 MGHDK, CDR2 SYGVNS. Trimming removed 1 base at V and 8 bases at J, with 12 bases between. CDR3: CASSESPQGDIQYF. DNA of the CDR3: TGTGCCAGCAGTGAATCGCCCCAAGGGGACATTCAGTACTTC.

This clonotype came up many times. CDR3: CASSLTGWAKNIQYF. Here the CDR3 DNA reads TGTGCCAGCAGCTTGACAGGGTGGGCCAAAAACATTCAGTACTTC. The chain recombines TRBV12-3 or TRBV12-4 with TRBJ2-4, with 7 nucleotides matching TRBD1. There are 15 residues in the CDR3. V shed 6 bases and J 1 base; nucleotides not matched to a gene: 6.

V gene TRBV6-5 combines with J gene TRBJ2-7, with D hard to call. Germline CDR1 reads MNHEY; CDR2 reads SVGAGI. V was trimmed by 5 bases and J by 5 bases, leaving 13 bases between them. The CDR3 loop spans 13 amino acids. Written as DNA, the CDR3 is TGTGCCAGCAGTGCGACTCGCCCCAACGAGCAGTACTTC. Translation gives CASSATRPNEQYF.

This clonotype was detected only once. This chain connects TRBV5-1 to TRBJ2-3; D uncertain. Germline CDR1 is SGHRS and CDR2 is YFSETQ. V lost 6 bases and J lost 0, with 14 bases in between. This CDR3 has 15 amino acids. DNA for the CDR3: TGCGCCAGCACCCCTGACGGTTCTAGCACAGATACGCAGTATTTT. Translated, it gives CASTPDGSSTDTQYF.

The sample holds many counts of this clonotype. The chain carries TRBV5-5 and TRBJ1-5; D is ambiguous. V was trimmed by 4 bases and J by 3 bases, leaving 11 bases between them. Germline V lookup: CDR1 SGHKS, CDR2 YYEKEE (reference sequence). The CDR3 is 14 residues long. The CDR3 here is CASSVDLSNQPQHF. The CDR3, as DNA: TGTGCCAGCAGCGTGGACCTTTCCAATCAGCCCCAGCATTTT. Based on the CDR3 plus reference TRBV5-5 and TRBJ1-5, the full variable domain is DAGVTQSPTHLIKTRGQQVTLRCSPISGHKSVSWYQQVLGQGPQFIFQYYEKEERGRGNFPDRFSARQFPNYSSELNVNALLLGDSALYLCASSVDLSNQPQHFGDGTRLSIL.

The V gene is TRBV12-3 or TRBV12-4, the J gene TRBJ1-4, with D tentatively TRBD1 (5 bases). V lost 7 bases and J lost 7, with 10 bases in between. This CDR3 is built from 12 residues. CDR3 sequence: CASTSGGEKLFF. Here the CDR3 DNA reads TGTGCCAGCACCTCGGGGGGTGAAAAACTGTTTTTT.